Following are 31 T cell receptor beta chains from one sample sequenced in a study of T cells in Graves' hyperthyroidism and ophthalmopathy. Amplification of TCR beta CDR3 regions used RNA as the template. HTBI primers were used for first-round RT-PCR of the TCR CDR3. TCRdb ran MiXCR on the multiplex PCR reads and lists one entry per CDR3 protein. The table shows roughly 720,000 distinct CDR3 sequences, with approximately 15% occurring only once. The sample taken for sequencing was blood. Source of these receptors: a man aged 50 to 60 with Graves' hyperthyroidism.

The sample holds many counts of this clonotype. The rearrangement joins TRBV5-1 to TRBJ1-5; D unresolved. The CDR3 consists of 14 residues. Per germline, CDR1 SGHRS and CDR2 YFSETQ. Trimming took off 1 base at V and 3 bases at J, with 8 bases between the two ends. The CDR3: CASSLFGDNQPQHF. DNA for the CDR3: TGCGCCAGCAGCTTGTTTGGGGACAATCAGCCCCAGCATTTT.

The rearrangement uses TRBV12-3 or TRBV12-4 and TRBJ1-5, with 10 bases matching TRBD1. Trimming at V came to 7 bases and at J to 5 bases, leaving 5 bases not matched to a gene. CDR3 length: 14 residues. Here the CDR3 reads CASTLTGGHQPQHF. The CDR3 DNA sequence: TGTGCCAGCACCCTGACAGGGGGCCATCAGCCCCAGCATTTT.

The table lists this clonotype with many counts. The rearrangement links TRBV27 to TRBJ1-1; no clear D gene. The CDR3 totals 13 residues. The V end lost 7 bases, the J end lost 3 bases, and 12 bases lay between the germline ends. CDR1 and CDR2 (germline): MNHEY, SMNVEV (reference sequence). CDR3 coding DNA: TGTGCCAGCAAGGAGGATGGCGACACTGAAGCTTTCTTT. Amino acid sequence: CASKEDGDTEAFF.

This clonotype was detected a few times. The V gene is TRBV20-1, the J gene TRBJ1-2, with D possibly matching TRBD1 (6 bases). V shed 5 bases and J shed 0 bases, with 16 bases lying between them. Germline CDR1 is DFQATT and CDR2 is SNEGSKA (reference sequence). The CDR3 has 15 amino acids. The CDR3 reads CSAGRNRDPNYGYTF. The DNA for the CDR3 is TGCAGTGCTGGAAGAAACAGGGATCCTAACTATGGCTACACCTTC.

The chain joins TRBV5-5 to TRBJ2-1, with D uncertain. Trimming removed 0 bases from V and 0 bases from J, with 13 bases in between. This CDR3 has 17 amino acids. CDR1 SGHKS and CDR2 YYEKEE come from the germline V gene (reference sequence). The CDR3 coding sequence is TGTGCCAGCAGCTTGGATTCGCTTACGAGCTCCTACAATGAGCAGTTCTTC. Translation gives CASSLDSLTSSYNEQFF.

V and J are TRBV7-8 and TRBJ1-1, with D maybe TRBD1 (6 bases). The CDR3 loop spans 16 amino acids. Germline V gene data show CDR1 as SGHVS and CDR2 as FQNEAQ. V gave up 2 bases and J gave up 1 base, with 14 bases separating them. CDR3 in amino acids: CASSLPVGRGNTEAFF. The CDR3, as DNA: TGTGCCAGCAGCTTACCGGTAGGCAGGGGGAACACTGAAGCTTTCTTT.

At least ten counts were recorded for this clonotype. The chain employs TRBV6-1 and TRBJ2-1, with 7 bases matching TRBD1. Germline lookup yields CDR1 MNHNS and CDR2 SASEGT. The CDR3 is made up of 14 amino acids. The V gene end was trimmed by 2 bases and the J gene end by 8 bases; junction bases not matched to a gene: 6. CDR3 bases: TGTGCCAGCAGTGAAATCAACAGGGGCGATGAGCAGTTCTTC. Amino acids: CASSEINRGDEQFF.

This chain links TRBV13 with TRBJ1-4; maybe TRBD1 (5 bases). The CDR3 runs 15 residues. Germline V gene data show CDR1 as PRHDT and CDR2 as FYEKMQ (reference sequence). V was trimmed by 4 bases and J by 3 bases, leaving 12 bases between them. The CDR3 protein is CASSSLWGSNEKLFF. In nucleotides, the CDR3 is TGTGCCAGCAGCTCGTTATGGGGGTCTAATGAAAAACTGTTTTTT.

This clonotype has more than one count but fewer than ten. The chain employs TRBV19 and TRBJ1-2, with D possibly TRBD1 on 5 matching bases. V shed 1 base and J shed 2 bases, with 11 bases lying between them. The CDR3 totals 15 residues. CDR1 is LNHDA and CDR2 is SQIVND in the germline V gene (reference sequence). The CDR3 DNA follows: TGTGCCAGTAGTATAGTGGGACCGGCGAACTATGGCTACACCTTC. Its translation: CASSIVGPANYGYTF.

This clonotype was detected many times. The CDR3 here is CSAGGRSPVNYGYTF. The DNA for the CDR3 is TGCAGTGCCGGAGGGCGCAGCCCCGTTAACTATGGCTACACCTTC. J is TRBJ1-2 and V is TRBV20-1, with no clear D. The V gene's germline CDR1 is DFQATT and CDR2 SNEGSKA (reference sequence). Trimming shortened V by 6 bases and J by 1 base, and 18 bases separated the two germline ends. The CDR3 has 15 residues.

This clonotype has a handful of counts. J is TRBJ2-3 and V is TRBV5-6; no clear D gene. Trimming took 4 bases from V and 3 from J, leaving 12 bases between them. The CDR3 is 14 residues long. Germline-derived CDR1 and CDR2 are SGHDT and YYEEEE. CDR3 sequence: CASSPWAVTDTQYF. The DNA of the CDR3 is TGTGCCAGCAGCCCCTGGGCTGTTACAGATACGCAGTATTTT.

This clonotype was counted at least ten times. V usage is TRBV10-3 and J usage is TRBJ2-5; D perhaps matches TRBD2 (5 bases). Germline values: CDR1 ENHRY, CDR2 SYGVKD. The length of the CDR3 is 13 residues. Trimming cost V 5 bases and J 1 base, with 8 bases left between them. DNA of the CDR3: TGTGCCATCAGTTTCCGGGGCCAAGAGACCCAGTACTTC. This sequence encodes CAISFRGQETQYF.

This clonotype occurred many times. V usage is TRBV10-3 and J usage is TRBJ1-6; 8 nucleotides line up with TRBD1. The CDR3 sequence is 15 residues long. The trim removed 5 bases at V and 6 bases at J, leaving 6 bases unmatched. Per the germline V gene, CDR1 is ENHRY and CDR2 is SYGVKD. CDR3 bases: TGTGCCATCAGTAGACAGGGGAAGAGTAATTCACCCCTCCACTTT. Translated: CAISRQGKSNSPLHF.

This clonotype was counted many times. The genes are TRBV12-3 or TRBV12-4 and TRBJ2-5; 12 nucleotides line up with TRBD2. Losses at the gene ends were 7 bases for V and 4 bases for J; bases not matched to a gene: 10. The CDR3 has 16 residues. CDR3 loop: CASTQRTSGIIETQYF. The DNA of the CDR3 is TGTGCCAGCACTCAACGGACTAGCGGGATAATAGAGACCCAGTACTTC.

The chain uses TRBV15 and TRBJ2-1, with TRBD2 matching over 10 bases. Germline CDR1 and CDR2: LNHNV and YYDKDF (reference sequence). The trim removed 0 bases at V and 2 bases at J, leaving 4 bases unmatched. CDR3 length: 17 residues. The CDR3: CATSRESSGSPYNEQFF. CDR3 coding DNA: TGTGCCACCAGCAGAGAATCTAGCGGGAGCCCCTACAATGAGCAGTTCTTC.

The sample holds a few counts of this clonotype. One junction end does not reproduce the germline sequence, and a read error may be involved. This chain uses TRBV11-2 with TRBJ1-1; D is unclear. Germline V lookup: CDR1 SGHAT, CDR2 FQNNGV. The CDR3 is made up of 11 amino acids. Written as DNA, the CDR3 is TGTGCCAGCAGCCTCGGCACTGAAGCTTCCTTT. This translates into CASSLGTEASF.

Ten or more counts support this clonotype. The V call is TRBV6-1, the J call TRBJ1-5; maybe TRBD1 (6 bases). CDR3 length equals 17 residues. V lost 5 bases and J 0 bases, leaving 17 bases between the germline ends. The V gene's germline CDR1 is MNHNS and CDR2 SASEGT. The CDR3 DNA is TGTGCCAGCAGTTCCCGAGGGAGGGGGTATAGCAATCAGCCCCAGCATTTT. It yields the protein CASSSRGRGYSNQPQHF.

This clonotype came up many times. The V gene is TRBV7-3, the J gene TRBJ1-1; TRBD1 aligns across 9 bases. The CDR3 is 15 amino acids. The V gene's germline CDR1 is SGHTA and CDR2 FQGTGA. Trimming cost V 6 bases and J 5 bases; bases outside gene matches: 10. The CDR3 nucleotides are TGTGCCAGCAGGTTTGCCGGGACAGGGAAAACTGAAGCTTTCTTT. Amino acid sequence: CASRFAGTGKTEAFF.

The chain couples TRBV9 to TRBJ2-1; 12 bases line up with TRBD2. V lost 3 bases to trimming and J lost 2 bases; unmatched junction nucleotides: 6. CDR3 length: 17 residues. Germline V lookup: CDR1 SGDLS, CDR2 YYNGEE. In DNA form, the CDR3 reads TGTGCCAGCAGCGAGACTAGCGGGAGAATCGCCTACAATGAGCAGTTCTTC. Its translation is CASSETSGRIAYNEQFF.

V gene TRBV3-1 combines with J gene TRBJ2-7; no firm D call. CDR1 is LGHDT and CDR2 is YNNKEL in the germline V gene (reference sequence). This CDR3 has 15 amino acids. Trimming took 1 base from V and 0 from J, leaving 10 bases between them. Here the CDR3 DNA reads TGTGCCAGCAGCCAAGGTCCGGCTACCTCCTACGAGCAGTACTTC. It yields the protein CASSQGPATSYEQYF.

This clonotype was seen only a few times. The V call is TRBV11-3, the J call TRBJ1-1; TRBD1 is a possible D gene (6 bases). This CDR3 is built from 15 residues. V dropped 3 bases and J dropped 1 base, with 12 bases sitting between them. Germline V CDR1 and CDR2: SGHNT, YENEEA. CDR3 amino acids: CASSFGWGQNTEAFF. The CDR3 bases are TGTGCCAGCAGCTTCGGTTGGGGGCAGAACACTGAAGCTTTCTTT.

This chain connects TRBV4-3 to TRBJ1-1; a weak D match, TRBD1 (6 bases). V was shortened by 3 bases and J by 0 bases, with 11 bases between the two germline ends. This CDR3 is 15 amino acids long. Germline CDR1 and CDR2: LGHNA and YSLEER. CDR3 nucleotide sequence: TGCGCCAGCAGCCACCACAGGGCTTTGAACACTGAAGCTTTCTTT. It is translated as CASSHHRALNTEAFF.

This clonotype was detected many times. The chain combines TRBV30 with TRBJ1-1; the D is unclear. V shed 4 bases and J shed 1 base, with 13 bases lying between them. The CDR3 spans 14 residues. Germline CDR1 and CDR2: GTSNPN and SVGIG (reference sequence). For the CDR3, the DNA is TGTGCCTGGACTCTCTTGTTAGCGAACACTGAAGCTTTCTTT. Its translation is CAWTLLLANTEAFF.

This clonotype was recorded a few times. The V and J genes are TRBV19 and TRBJ2-1; D ambiguous. Germline-derived CDR1 and CDR2 are LNHDA and SQIVND (reference sequence). The CDR3 totals 15 residues. Trimming stripped 4 bases from V and 5 bases from J, with 15 bases between. The CDR3 bases are TGTGCCAGTAGTACCTTCCAAGGTCTCCACAATGAGCAGTTCTTC. Translated: CASSTFQGLHNEQFF.

Ten or more counts support this clonotype. The chain carries TRBV20-1 and TRBJ1-2, with 7 bases that match TRBD1. The V and J ends lost 6 bases and 8 bases, in that order; junction bases with no gene match: 15. Germline values: CDR1 DFQATT, CDR2 SNEGSKA (reference sequence). This CDR3 has 14 residues. The CDR3 reads CSAVGDSLIGGYTF. The CDR3 DNA follows: TGCAGTGCGGTCGGGGACAGTCTTATCGGGGGCTACACCTTC.

CDR3 sequence (DNA): TGTGCCAGCAGCTTAGGTTCCTTGGGGGGAAACACTGAAGCTTTCTTT. The encoded protein is CASSLGSLGGNTEAFF. This chain joins TRBV13 and TRBJ1-1; possible D gene TRBD1, 5 bases. Germline-derived CDR1 and CDR2 are PRHDT and FYEKMQ (reference sequence). The germline V and J ends were trimmed by 0 bases and 2 bases, with 13 bases remaining between them. The CDR3 consists of 16 residues. The full variable domain, its missing parts supplied by reference TRBV13 and TRBJ1-1, is AAGVIQSPRHLIKEKRETATLKCYPIPRHDTVYWYQQGPGQDPQFLISFYEKMQSDKGSIPDRFSAQQFSDYHSELNMSSLELGDSALYFCASSLGSLGGNTEAFFGQGTRLTVV.

The V and J genes are TRBV19 and TRBJ2-5, with a possible D match to TRBD1 (6 bases). Germline-derived CDR1 and CDR2 are LNHDA and SQIVND (reference sequence). The CDR3 runs 12 residues. Trimming removed 8 bases from V and 14 bases from J, with 21 bases in between. The CDR3 here is CASQGEQGPIYF. For the CDR3, the DNA is TGTGCCAGTCAAGGGGAGCAGGGGCCGATCTACTTC.

Many counts were recorded for this clonotype. V usage is TRBV5-1 and J usage is TRBJ2-7; 8 positions agree with TRBD1. The ends lost 4 bases at V and 5 bases at J; junction bases unmatched: 14. Germline CDR1 and CDR2: SGHRS and YFSETQ. The CDR3 extends over 16 amino acids. The CDR3 region has the DNA TGCGCCAGCAGCCCGGAGGTTCCAGGGGGCCCCCACGAGCAGTACTTC. Translation: CASSPEVPGGPHEQYF.

This clonotype was found many times. This rearrangement joins TRBV7-9 to TRBJ2-7, with 8 bases aligning to TRBD1. This CDR3 comprises 15 residues. V dropped 4 bases and J dropped 1; count of bases not matched to a gene: 6. The V gene's germline CDR1 is SEHNR and CDR2 FQNEAQ (reference sequence). The CDR3 DNA reads TGTGCCAGCAGCTCGACAGGGGACCCATCCTACGAGCAGTACTTC. As protein: CASSSTGDPSYEQYF.

This clonotype showed up many times. The CDR3: CASSRQGNEQYF. The CDR3 DNA follows: TGTGCCAGCAGTAGACAGGGGAACGAGCAGTACTTC. This chain links TRBV2 with TRBJ2-7; 8 bases fit TRBD1. The CDR3 is made up of 12 amino acids. Trimming removed 5 bases from V and 5 bases from J; junction bases left unmatched: 2. From germline, CDR1 is SNHLY and CDR2 FYNNEI.

This clonotype was counted many times. V and J are TRBV28 and TRBJ1-2, with 7 positions matching TRBD1. Germline assignment: CDR1 MDHEN and CDR2 SYDVKM. J was trimmed by 4 bases and V by 6 bases; bases with no gene match: 8. This CDR3 region has 14 residues. The CDR3 DNA sequence: TGTGCCAGCAGACGCGACAGGGTTCGCTATGGCTACACCTTC. As protein: CASRRDRVRYGYTF.